One sample yielded the 27 T cell receptor beta chains listed below, sequenced in a study of blood T cells in healthy people across ages. A sample-barcoded 5' primer and a J-beta primer mix were used in a second PCR of roughly 7 to 12 cycles. Each CDR3 protein gets one entry after TCRdb re-called the 5' RACE reads with MiXCR. The repertoire includes some 710,000 distinct CDR3 sequences, roughly 46% of them detected once, and around 18% sits in the top ten. Sequencing was done on a sample of blood. These receptors were taken from a man aged 80 or over in good health.

Note on this clonotype: One junction end does not reproduce the germline sequence, and a read error may be involved. The chain uses TRBV10-2 and TRBJ1-5; TRBD1 matches 7 bases. The CDR3 has 16 residues. The V gene's germline CDR1 is WSHSY and CDR2 SAAADI. CDR3 amino acids: CASSWDSLTSNQPQHF. As DNA, the CDR3 is TGCGCCAGCTCCTGGGACAGCTTGACGAGCAATCAGCCTCAGCATTTT.

V and J are TRBV20-1 and TRBJ2-3; either TRBD1 or TRBD2 may supply D (6 bases each). With 5 bases removed from V and 0 bases from J, the gap between germline ends came to 15 bases. Germline loops: CDR1 DFQATT, CDR2 SNEGSKA (reference sequence). The CDR3 is made up of 15 amino acids. The CDR3 nucleotides read TGCAGTGCTTTCCTCCCGGGGGCTAGCACAGATACGCAGTATTTT. It encodes CSAFLPGASTDTQYF.

The gene calls are TRBV30 and TRBJ2-1; possibly TRBD2 for D (6 bases). V lost 4 bases and J 7 bases, leaving 20 bases between the germline ends. The CDR3 totals 15 residues. In germline, CDR1 is GTSNPN, CDR2 SVGIG (reference sequence). Written as DNA, the CDR3 is TGTGCCTGGACTCCACGTGGGAGGTTGGGTAATGAGCAGTTCTTC. Translation: CAWTPRGRLGNEQFF.

The chain has TRBV20-1 and TRBJ2-7, with TRBD2 matching over 8 bases. This CDR3 contains 14 residues. V shed 5 bases, J shed 4 bases, and the junction held 10 bases outside the gene matches. Germline-derived CDR1 and CDR2 are DFQATT and SNEGSKA (reference sequence). The CDR3 here is CSAAGTSGLYEQYF. As DNA, the CDR3 is TGCAGTGCTGCCGGGACTAGTGGGTTATACGAGCAGTACTTC.

The rearrangement links TRBV15 to TRBJ1-5; possibly TRBD1 for D (5 bases). From germline, CDR1 is LNHNV and CDR2 YYDKDF (reference sequence). The CDR3 contains 13 residues. The germline V and J ends were trimmed by 8 bases and 7 bases, with 15 bases remaining between them. CDR3 residues: CATAVWTRQPQHF. The CDR3 bases are TGTGCCACCGCGGTATGGACACGCCAGCCCCAGCATTTT.

This clonotype was observed a handful of times. This chain joins TRBV7-2 and TRBJ1-2; TRBD1 might be the D (6 bases). With 6 bases removed from V and 0 bases from J, the gap between germline ends came to 11 bases. In germline, CDR1 is SGHTA, CDR2 FQGNSA. The CDR3 runs 14 residues. The CDR3 coding sequence is TGTGCCAGCAGGGTGGGGGCCCCTAACTATGGCTACACCTTC. Encoded protein: CASRVGAPNYGYTF.

This clonotype was counted a few times. CDR3 sequence (DNA): TGCAGTGCTAGACTCCCAGCAGACTACGAGCAGTACTTC. It yields the protein CSARLPADYEQYF. The gene calls are TRBV20-1 and TRBJ2-7, with no clear D. The CDR3 is 13 amino acids. Trimming removed 2 bases from V and 3 bases from J, with 11 bases in between. Germline CDR1 DFQATT, CDR2 SNEGSKA (reference sequence).

The sample holds many counts of this clonotype. The rearrangement joins TRBV12-3 or TRBV12-4 to TRBJ2-3; 13 nucleotides line up with TRBD2. The V gene end was trimmed by 5 bases and the J gene end by 0 bases; junction bases not matched to a gene: 2. The CDR3 sequence is 16 residues long. The CDR3 protein is CASSRLAGGSTDTQYF. The CDR3 DNA is TGTGCCAGCAGTCGACTAGCGGGAGGTAGCACAGATACGCAGTATTTT.

The chain recombines TRBV9 with TRBJ2-5; 7 nucleotides line up with TRBD2. The CDR3 length is 14 residues. Germline V gives CDR1 SGDLS, CDR2 YYNGEE. Trimming removed 2 bases from V and 11 bases from J; junction bases left unmatched: 12. CDR3 nucleotides: TGTGCCAGCAGCGTTCGGGCGGGAGTCTATGAGCAGTACTTC. Translating it yields CASSVRAGVYEQYF.

The rearrangement joins TRBV20-1 to TRBJ2-1; 9 bases fit TRBD1. The CDR3 has 12 residues. The germline CDR1 and CDR2 sequences are DFQATT and SNEGSKA (reference sequence). The V and J ends lost 5 bases and 9 bases, in that order; junction bases with no gene match: 5. The CDR3 DNA reads as TGCAGTGCTGGCGGACAGGGGAGTGAGCAGTTCTTC. Amino acids: CSAGGQGSEQFF.

This clonotype was detected once. The genes are TRBV6-5 and TRBJ2-5, with TRBD1 matching 8 bases. The J call is uncertain, as TRBJ2-7 better fits the DNA end. The CDR3 sequence is 14 residues long. Germline values: CDR1 MNHEY, CDR2 SVGAGI. The CDR3 loop reads CASSYRTGTHEQYF. Written as DNA, the CDR3 is TGTGCCAGCAGTTATCGGACAGGGACCCACGAGCAGTACTTC.

J is TRBJ1-1 and V is TRBV12-3 or TRBV12-4; weak D call: TRBD1 (6 bases). Trimming removed 5 bases from V and 6 bases from J, with 19 bases in between. This CDR3 has 15 amino acids. The CDR3 DNA follows: TGTGCCAGCAGTCATTCCCGACAGGCTGGCGCTGAAGCTTTCTTT. This sequence encodes CASSHSRQAGAEAFF.

The rearrangement joins TRBV28 to TRBJ1-5, with D tentatively TRBD1 (6 bases). The CDR3 is 17 residues long. Trimming shortened V by 6 bases and J by 0 bases, and 18 bases separated the two germline ends. Germline V gene sequence: CDR1 MDHEN, CDR2 SYDVKM. CDR3 nucleotide sequence: TGTGCCAGCAGCACCACAGGGCTCGGAGTTAGCAATCAGCCCCAGCATTTT. It specifies CASSTTGLGVSNQPQHF.

The sample holds many counts of this clonotype. J is TRBJ2-7 and V is TRBV7-3; D is uncertain. Germline V gene sequence: CDR1 SGHTA, CDR2 FQGTGA. The CDR3 extends over 13 amino acids. With 2 bases removed from V and 3 bases from J, the gap between germline ends came to 8 bases. The CDR3 DNA sequence: TGTGCCAGCAGCTTACGGTCCGGCTACGAGCAGTACTTC. Translated, it gives CASSLRSGYEQYF.

The V call is TRBV30, the J call TRBJ1-1; possibly TRBD1 for D (5 bases). The CDR3 runs 13 residues. Trimming shortened V by 2 bases and J by 1 base, and 8 bases separated the two germline ends. CDR1 and CDR2 from the germline V gene are GTSNPN and SVGIG (reference sequence). The CDR3 region has the DNA TGTGCCTGGAGTAGGGGAGAGAACACTGAAGCTTTCTTT. Its protein is CAWSRGENTEAFF.

CDR3 residues: CASSYSVGGDTQYF. CDR3 in DNA: TGTGCCAGCAGTTACAGCGTGGGGGGAGATACGCAGTATTTT. The chain uses TRBV6-2 or TRBV6-3 and TRBJ2-3; possible D gene TRBD2, 6 bases. V was clipped by 2 bases and J by 5 bases, with 11 bases between them. Germline lookup yields CDR1 MNHEY and CDR2 SVGEGT. CDR3 length equals 14 residues.

About this clonotype: One junction end disagrees with the germline gene, perhaps due to a read error. This rearrangement joins TRBV28 to TRBJ2-4, with D tentatively TRBD1 or TRBD2 (6 bases each). The closer fit of TRBJ2-7 to the DNA end suggests the J call may be wrong. Germline loops: CDR1 MDHEN, CDR2 SYDVKM. The CDR3 runs 14 residues. CDR3 region: CAGSSGGREAEQYF. The CDR3 region has the DNA TGTGCCGGCAGCTCTGGGGGCAGGGAGGCCGAGCAGTACTTC.

This chain joins TRBV28 and TRBJ2-5; 9 nucleotides line up with TRBD1. CDR1 and CDR2 from the germline V gene are MDHEN and SYDVKM. This CDR3 is built from 20 residues. V lost 6 bases and J lost 1; bases outside the gene matches: 21. Written as DNA, the CDR3 is TGTGCCAGCAGAAAGTTGGGGACAGGGAGGGAGTGGAGGTTCCAAGAGACCCAGTACTTC. Encoded protein: CASRKLGTGREWRFQETQYF.

The chain uses TRBV4-2 and TRBJ2-3; a weak D match, TRBD1 (5 bases). Trimming shortened V by 4 bases and J by 6 bases, and 11 bases separated the two germline ends. This CDR3 spans 13 amino acids. Germline CDR1 reads LGHNA; CDR2 reads YNFKEQ. The CDR3 sequence: CASSRQHRDTQYF. In DNA, the CDR3 is TGTGCCAGCAGCCGCCAGCACAGGGATACGCAGTATTTT.

The rearrangement uses TRBV20-1 and TRBJ2-1; 7 bases are a match to TRBD2. CDR1 is DFQATT, CDR2 SNEGSKA, per germline (reference sequence). The CDR3 contains 14 residues. With 5 bases clipped from V and 7 bases from J, the junction kept 11 bases outside the gene matches. In DNA form, the CDR3 reads TGCAGTGCTGGAAGCGGGATGGGTATGAATGAGCAGTTCTTC. Protein product: CSAGSGMGMNEQFF.

The J gene is TRBJ2-7, the V gene TRBV20-1, with 8 positions matching TRBD2. This CDR3 has 14 amino acids. Germline V lookup: CDR1 DFQATT, CDR2 SNEGSKA (reference sequence). With 7 bases clipped from V and 0 bases from J, the junction kept 8 bases outside the gene matches. The CDR3 is CSGRSSGTSYEQYF. CDR3 sequence (DNA): TGCAGTGGGAGGAGTAGCGGGACCTCCTACGAGCAGTACTTC.

This chain joins TRBV21-1 and TRBJ2-1. TRBV21-1 is labeled a pseudogene. This CDR3 contains 13 residues. DNA of the CDR3: TGTGCCAGCAGCAAAGCCCAAACCAATGAGCAGTTCTTC. As protein: CASSKAQTNEQFF.

This clonotype was picked up many times. V usage is TRBV13 and J usage is TRBJ1-1; unclear D gene. Germline assignment: CDR1 PRHDT and CDR2 FYEKMQ (reference sequence). CDR3 size: 12 residues. V was cut by 2 bases and J by 0 bases, with 1 base left in between. The CDR3 spells CASSLLNTEAFF. The CDR3, as DNA: TGTGCCAGCAGCTTATTGAACACTGAAGCTTTCTTT. Looking up the rest from reference TRBV13 and TRBJ1-1 gives the full variable domain: AAGVIQSPRHLIKEKRETATLKCYPIPRHDTVYWYQQGPGQDPQFLISFYEKMQSDKGSIPDRFSAQQFSDYHSELNMSSLELGDSALYFCASSLLNTEAFFGQGTRLTVV.

The chain couples TRBV20-1 to TRBJ1-2, with D uncertain. V lost 7 bases and J 8 bases, leaving 17 bases between the germline ends. CDR3 length: 12 residues. Germline loops: CDR1 DFQATT, CDR2 SNEGSKA (reference sequence). CDR3 region: CSVGQPEEGYTF. CDR3 DNA: TGCAGTGTTGGCCAGCCCGAAGAAGGCTACACCTTC.

This clonotype was recorded at least ten times. Possible read error: a much larger clone is one base away. This chain links TRBV18 with TRBJ2-1; D is unclear. Germline CDR1 and CDR2: KGHSH and LQKENI. V lost 8 bases and J 6 bases, leaving 14 bases between the germline ends. There are 13 residues in the CDR3. CDR3 loop: CASALSEVNEQFF. DNA of the CDR3: TGTGCCAGCGCACTGAGCGAGGTCAATGAGCAGTTCTTC.

V is TRBV28 and J is TRBJ1-4, with D unresolved. The CDR3 totals 15 residues. In germline, CDR1 is MDHEN, CDR2 SYDVKM. Trimming took 2 bases from V and 2 from J, leaving 9 bases between them. The DNA of the CDR3 is TGTGCCAGCAGTTTAAGCCGGGGTACTAATGAAAAACTGTTTTTT. Its translation: CASSLSRGTNEKLFF.

The chain recombines TRBV7-2 with TRBJ2-2, with 8 bases identical to TRBD2. The germline CDR1 and CDR2 sequences are SGHTA and FQGNSA. V lost 5 bases to trimming and J lost 7 bases; unmatched junction nucleotides: 15. This CDR3 is built from 17 residues. The CDR3 sequence is CASSPRTLAGGNGELFF. Here the CDR3 DNA reads TGTGCCAGCAGCCCGCGAACTCTAGCGGGCGGAAACGGGGAGCTGTTTTTT.